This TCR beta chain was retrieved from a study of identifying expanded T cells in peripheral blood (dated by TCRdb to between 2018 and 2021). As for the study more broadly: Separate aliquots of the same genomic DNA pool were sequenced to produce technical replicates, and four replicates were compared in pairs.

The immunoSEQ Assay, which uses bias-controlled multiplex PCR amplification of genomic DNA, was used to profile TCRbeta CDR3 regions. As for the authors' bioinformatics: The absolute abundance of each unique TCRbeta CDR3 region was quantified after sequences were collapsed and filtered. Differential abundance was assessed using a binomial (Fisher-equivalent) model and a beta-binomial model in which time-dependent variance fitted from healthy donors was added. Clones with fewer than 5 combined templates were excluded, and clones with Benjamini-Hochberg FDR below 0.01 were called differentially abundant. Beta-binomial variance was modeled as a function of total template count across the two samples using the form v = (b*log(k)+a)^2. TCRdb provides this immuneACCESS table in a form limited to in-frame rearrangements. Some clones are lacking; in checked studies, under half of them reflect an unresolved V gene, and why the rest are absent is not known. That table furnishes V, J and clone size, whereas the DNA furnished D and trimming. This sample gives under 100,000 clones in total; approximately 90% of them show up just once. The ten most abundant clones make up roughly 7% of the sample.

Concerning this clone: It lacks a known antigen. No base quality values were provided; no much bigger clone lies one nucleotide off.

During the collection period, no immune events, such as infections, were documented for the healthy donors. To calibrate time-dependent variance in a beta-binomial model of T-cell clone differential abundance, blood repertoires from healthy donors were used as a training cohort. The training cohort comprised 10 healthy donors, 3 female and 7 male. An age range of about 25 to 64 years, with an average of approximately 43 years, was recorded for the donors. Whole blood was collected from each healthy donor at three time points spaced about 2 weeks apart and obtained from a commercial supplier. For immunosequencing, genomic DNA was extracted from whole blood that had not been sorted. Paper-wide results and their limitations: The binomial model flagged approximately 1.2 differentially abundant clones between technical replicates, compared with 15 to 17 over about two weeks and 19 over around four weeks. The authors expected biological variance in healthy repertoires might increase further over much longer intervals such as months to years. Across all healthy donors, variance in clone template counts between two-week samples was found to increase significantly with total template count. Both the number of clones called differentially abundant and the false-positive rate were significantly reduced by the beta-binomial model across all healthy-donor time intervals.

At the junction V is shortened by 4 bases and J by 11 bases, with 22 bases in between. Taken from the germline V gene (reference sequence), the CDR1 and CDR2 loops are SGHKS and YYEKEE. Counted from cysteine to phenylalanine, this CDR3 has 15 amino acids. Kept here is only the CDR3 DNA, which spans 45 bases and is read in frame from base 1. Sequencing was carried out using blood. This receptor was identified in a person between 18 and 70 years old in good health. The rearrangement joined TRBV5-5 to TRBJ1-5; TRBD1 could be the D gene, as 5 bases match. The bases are TGTGCCAGCAGCCGGGAACCCTCAGGGATGGGGGCCCAGCATTTT. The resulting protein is CASSREPSGMGAQHF.